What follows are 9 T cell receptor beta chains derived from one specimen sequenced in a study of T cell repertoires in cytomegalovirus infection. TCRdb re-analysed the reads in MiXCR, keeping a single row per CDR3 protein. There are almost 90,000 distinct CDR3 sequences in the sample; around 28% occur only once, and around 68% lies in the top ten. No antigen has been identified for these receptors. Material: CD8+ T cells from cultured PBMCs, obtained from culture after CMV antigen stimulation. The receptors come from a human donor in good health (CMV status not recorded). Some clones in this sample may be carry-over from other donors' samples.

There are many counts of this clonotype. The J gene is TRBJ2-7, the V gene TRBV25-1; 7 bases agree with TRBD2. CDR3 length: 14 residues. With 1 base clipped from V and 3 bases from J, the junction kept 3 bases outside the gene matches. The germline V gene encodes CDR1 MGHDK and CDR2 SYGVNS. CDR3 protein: CASSEWGGVYEQYF. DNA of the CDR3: TGTGCCAGCAGTGAATGGGGGGGGGTCTACGAGCAGTACTTC.

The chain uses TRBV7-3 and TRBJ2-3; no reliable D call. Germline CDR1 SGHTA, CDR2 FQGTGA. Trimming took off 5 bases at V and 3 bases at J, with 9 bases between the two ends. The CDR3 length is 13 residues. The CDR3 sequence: CASSPGRTDTQYF. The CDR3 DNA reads TGTGCCAGCAGCCCCGGACGAACAGATACGCAGTATTTT.

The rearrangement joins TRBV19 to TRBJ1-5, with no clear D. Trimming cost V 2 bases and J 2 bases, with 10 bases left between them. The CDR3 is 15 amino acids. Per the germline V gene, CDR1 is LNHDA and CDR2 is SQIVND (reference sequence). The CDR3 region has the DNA TGTGCCAGTAGTATATTCTCGGAGGGCAATCAGCCCCAGCATTTT. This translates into CASSIFSEGNQPQHF.

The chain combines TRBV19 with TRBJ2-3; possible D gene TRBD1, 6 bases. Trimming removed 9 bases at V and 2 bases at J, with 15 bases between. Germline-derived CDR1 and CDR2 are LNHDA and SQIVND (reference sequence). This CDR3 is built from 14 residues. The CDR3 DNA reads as TGTGCCAGCTCCGGGACACCTATCACAGATACGCAGTATTTT. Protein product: CASSGTPITDTQYF.

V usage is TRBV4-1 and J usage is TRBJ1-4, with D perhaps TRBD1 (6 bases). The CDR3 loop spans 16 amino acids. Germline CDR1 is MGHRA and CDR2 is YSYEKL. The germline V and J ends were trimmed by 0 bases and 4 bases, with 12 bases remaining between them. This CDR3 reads CASSQDWTVVNEKLFF. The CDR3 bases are TGCGCCAGCAGCCAAGATTGGACAGTGGTTAATGAAAAACTGTTTTTT.

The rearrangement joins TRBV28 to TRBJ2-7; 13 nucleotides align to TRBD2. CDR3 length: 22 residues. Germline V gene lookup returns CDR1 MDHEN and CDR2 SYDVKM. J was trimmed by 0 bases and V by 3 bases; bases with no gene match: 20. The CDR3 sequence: CASSFEGFPGLAGRAPSYEQYF. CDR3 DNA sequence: TGTGCCAGCAGTTTTGAGGGATTCCCGGGACTAGCGGGAAGAGCCCCCTCCTACGAGCAGTACTTC.

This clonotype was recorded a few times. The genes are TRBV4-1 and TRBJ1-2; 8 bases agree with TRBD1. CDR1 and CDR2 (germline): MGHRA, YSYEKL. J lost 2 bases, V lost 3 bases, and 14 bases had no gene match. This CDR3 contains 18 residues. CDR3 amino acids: CASSQPEDRGFRNYGYTF. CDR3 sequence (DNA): TGCGCCAGCAGCCAGCCCGAAGACAGGGGATTTCGAAACTATGGCTACACCTTC.

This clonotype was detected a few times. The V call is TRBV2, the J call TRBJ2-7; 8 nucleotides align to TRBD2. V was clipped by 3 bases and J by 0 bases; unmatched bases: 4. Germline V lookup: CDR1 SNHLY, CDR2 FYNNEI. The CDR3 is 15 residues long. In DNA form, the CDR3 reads TGTGCCAGCAGTGAGGTCAGCGGGGGCTCCTACGAGCAGTACTTC. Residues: CASSEVSGGSYEQYF.

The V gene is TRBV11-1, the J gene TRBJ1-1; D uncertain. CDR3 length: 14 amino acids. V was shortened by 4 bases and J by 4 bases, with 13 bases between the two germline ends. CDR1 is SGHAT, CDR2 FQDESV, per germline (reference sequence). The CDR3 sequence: CASSSIDTGTEAFF. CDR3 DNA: TGTGCCAGCAGCTCCATAGACACTGGCACTGAAGCTTTCTTT.